This TCR beta chain was obtained from a study of cytomegalovirus exposure and HLA in healthy donors (dated by TCRdb to 2015 to 2018). For context, the study as a whole: A later analysis indicated that the roughly 120 validation repertoires were generated on the platform also employed for the 666 repertoires of the first cohort. The study aimed to test whether cataloging public T cell receptors could reveal signatures of past pathogen exposure. High-throughput TCR immunosequencing, statistical association of individual TCRs with disease status, and machine learning were combined to predict cytomegalovirus infection status. In addition to the first cohort of around 670 subjects, a separate validation cohort of about 120 different subjects was used.

Separate from the approximately 700-subject first cohort, the validation cohort of roughly 130 subjects was the group to which the donors belonged. After removal of 2 bases from V and 1 base from J, the junction retains 5 bases not matched to a gene. Its CDR3 holds 17 amino acids, cysteine through phenylalanine. CDR3 DNA is the only sequence kept; it has 51 bases, read in frame from the first base. The germline V gene gives CDR1 as SGHRS and CDR2 as YFSETQ. The library relied on the immunoSEQ multiplex PCR assay. In the paper's pipeline: A statistical classification framework was built for diagnosing cytomegalovirus status from the catalog of TCR beta chain sequences. The table was pulled from immuneACCESS by TCRdb, which kept in-frame rearrangements only. Such tables lose some clones; where checked, under half of the loss comes from unresolved V genes, and the rest has no known cause. That table furnishes V, J and clone size, whereas the DNA furnished D and trimming. The sample table holds about 250,000 clones, of which less than 90% were seen once. The leading ten clones occupy approximately 12% of the sample.

About this clone: Its cognate antigen has yet to be identified. The record has no base qualities; no much larger clone is one base away.

What the authors observed across the whole study: All 130 or so repertoires were used to score co-occurrence in the validation cohort in a later analysis, because that analysis had no HLA typing for the cohort. It was suggested by the authors that the approach could potentially be generalized to other disease states and immunological phenotypes. In a later analysis, TCRs clustered in the first cohort were found to also tend to co-occur in the roughly 110 validation repertoires, with 85% to 95% of cluster scores above 0. Three of the identified cytomegalovirus-associated TCR beta chains were confirmed in vitro to be specific for cytomegalovirus antigens. Most TCR sequences were observed very rarely across donors, whereas some public TCRs were present in many individuals. A total of around 150 TCR beta chains were listed by the study as associated with cytomegalovirus. The classifier was reported to diagnose cytomegalovirus status with high specificity and sensitivity in both the original and validation cohorts.

The rearranged chain carries TRBV5-1 and TRBJ2-4; TRBD1 aligns with 11 central bases. The TCR sequence derives from a man in his late teens or twenties in good health and CMV-seropositive. The sequenced material came from PBMCs. The encoded CDR3 is CASSFGQGARAKNIQYF. The DNA is TGCGCCAGCAGCTTTGGACAGGGGGCGCGGGCCAAAAACATTCAGTACTTC.